A single sample gave rise to the 9 T cell receptor beta chains below, sequenced in a study of T cell responses to AZD1222 COVID-19 vaccine. The repertoire was sequenced with immunoSEQ multiplex PCR; TCRdb's copy has only in-frame clones and lacks some. The sample includes about 150,000 clones, over 70% of them seen just once. Material: peripheral blood, obtained 28 days after the second AZD1222 dose. These receptors were taken from an adult who received the AZD1222 COVID-19 vaccine.

Here the CDR3 DNA reads TGTGCCAGCTCTAGGGAGGGGGCGAAAAAACTGTTTTTT. This sequence encodes CASSREGAKKLFF. This rearrangement joins TRBV6-5 to TRBJ1-4; 7 nucleotides match TRBD1. The germline gives CDR1 MNHEY, CDR2 SVGAGI. This CDR3 contains 13 residues. J gave up 9 bases and V 8 bases, and 9 bases lay outside the gene matches.

Concerning this clone: Other DNA sequences in the same sample also yield this CDR3. This chain joins TRBV6-1 and TRBJ1-1; the D gene is possibly TRBD1 (5 bases). Trimming took off 3 bases at V and 1 base at J, with 9 bases between the two ends. This CDR3 has 14 residues. Germline-derived CDR1 and CDR2 are MNHNS and SASEGT. This CDR3 reads CASSDRQGNTEAFF. CDR3 DNA sequence: TGTGCCAGCAGTGACAGGCAGGGGAACACTGAAGCTTTCTTT.

CDR3 loop: CASSQGLAGVNEQFF. CDR3 nucleotide sequence: TGTGCCAGCAGCCAGGGACTAGCGGGCGTCAATGAGCAGTTCTTC. This chain links TRBV11-3 with TRBJ2-1; 12 bases map to TRBD2. Germline lookup yields CDR1 SGHNT and CDR2 YENEEA. The CDR3 totals 15 residues. The junction had 5 bases not matched to a gene; V was cut back by 5 bases and J by 6 bases. The full variable domain, rest sourced from reference TRBV11-3 and TRBJ2-1, is EAGVVQSPRYKIIEKKQPVAFWCNPISGHNTLYWYLQNLGQGPELLIRYENEEAVDDSQLPKDRFSAERLKGVDSTLKIQPAELGDSAVYLCASSQGLAGVNEQFFGPGTRLTVL.

Details on this clone: Compared with germline, one end of the junction differs, possibly owing to a read error. The gene calls are TRBV11-2 and TRBJ2-1, with 13 bases that match TRBD2. Germline V CDR1 and CDR2: SGHAT, FQNNGV. This CDR3 comprises 12 residues. CDR3 sequence: CASSAGLAGCLF. The CDR3 DNA reads as TGTGCCAGCAGCGCGGGACTAGCGGGATGCCTCTTC.

The chain is built from TRBV6-2 or TRBV6-3 and TRBJ2-2; D is undetermined. V lost 6 bases, J lost 3 bases, and 5 bases lay in between. The CDR3 is 12 amino acids. Germline lookup yields CDR1 MNHEY and CDR2 SVGEGT. The CDR3 sequence: CASSPDTGELFF. The CDR3 DNA reads as TGTGCCAGCAGCCCCGACACCGGGGAGCTGTTTTTT.

The chain is built from TRBV10-3 and TRBJ2-2; 9 bases match TRBD1. V dropped 7 bases and J dropped 0; count of bases not matched to a gene: 6. Germline lookup yields CDR1 ENHRY and CDR2 SYGVKD. This CDR3 contains 16 residues. CDR3 sequence (DNA): TGTGCCATCAAAGGGACAGGGAACACGAACACCGGGGAGCTGTTTTTT. It is translated as CAIKGTGNTNTGELFF.

The rearrangement uses TRBV12-3 or TRBV12-4 and TRBJ2-7, with D maybe TRBD1 (6 bases). With 6 bases removed from V and 4 bases from J, the gap between germline ends came to 13 bases. This CDR3 contains 13 residues. This CDR3 reads CASSRIQGYEQYF. The CDR3 bases are TGTGCCAGCAGCCGAATCCAGGGGTACGAGCAGTACTTC.

This clone has only one observation. V and J are TRBV12-3 or TRBV12-4 and TRBJ2-2, with D possibly TRBD2 on 6 matching bases. The V end was cut by 8 bases, the J end by 3 bases, with 7 bases between. The CDR3 spans 12 residues. CDR3 DNA sequence: TGTGCCAGCCGGGAGTACACCGGGGAGCTGTTTTTT. Protein sequence: CASREYTGELFF.

The chain joins TRBV5-1 to TRBJ2-7; 7 bases line up with TRBD1. Germline V CDR1 and CDR2: SGHRS, YFSETQ. Trimming cost V 5 bases and J 2 bases; bases outside gene matches: 7. This CDR3 has 14 amino acids. DNA for the CDR3: TGCGCCAGCAGTACTACGACAGGGACCTACGAGCAGTACTTC. This encodes CASSTTTGTYEQYF.